This T cell receptor beta chain was observed in a study of blood T cell repertoires in COVID-19. On the study more broadly: The United States, Italy and Spain supplied acute and convalescent COVID-19 samples. PBMCs, B-cell-depleted T cells, or T cells were the source of the cDNA or gDNA that made up the material.

Germline V lookup: CDR1 LGHNA, CDR2 YSLEER. The CDR3 runs 15 residues. V lost 0 bases to trimming and J lost 5 bases, with 10 bases between them. As handled by the study authors: Researchers report that nucleated cell counts were estimated from reference gene primer amplification. The method was immunoSEQ multiplex PCR; TCRdb's version includes in-frame clones alone and lacks a portion of them. That table is the source of V, J and clone size, and D and trimming were worked out from the DNA. The sample lists about 58,000 clones; about 90% were seen once. The sequence was obtained from a man in his fifties or sixties with acute or convalescent COVID-19. The chain uses TRBV4-3 and TRBJ2-2, with D tentatively TRBD2 (5 bases). The sequencing input was peripheral blood. CDR3 protein: CASSQENRETGELFF. Written as DNA, the CDR3 is TGCGCCAGCAGCCAAGAAAATCGGGAAACCGGGGAGCTGTTTTTT.